These 20 T cell receptor beta chains were all obtained from the same sample, sequenced in a study of early T cells in non-severe SARS-CoV-2 infection. TCRdb re-called the 5' RACE reads through MiXCR, storing one row per CDR3 protein. The sample shows 25,000 to 30,000 distinct CDR3 sequences, 5.3% of them seen only once. The sequenced sample consisted of whole blood. All receptors come from an adult who was a healthcare worker with PCR-confirmed SARS-CoV-2 infection or an uninfected control (not recorded which).

This clonotype was observed at least ten times. The chain combines TRBV28 with TRBJ2-7; D might be TRBD1 or TRBD2, each matching 5 bases. V was shortened by 3 bases and J by 3 bases, with 12 bases between the two germline ends. CDR3 length: 14 residues. CDR1 is MDHEN and CDR2 is SYDVKM in the germline V gene. The CDR3: CASSFSLGVYEQYF. CDR3 nucleotide sequence: TGTGCCAGCAGTTTCTCCTTGGGGGTCTACGAGCAGTACTTC.

This clonotype was seen many times. This sequence joins TRBV6-6 and TRBJ1-1; D uncertain. The germline V and J ends were trimmed by 7 bases and 6 bases, with 0 bases remaining between them. The CDR3 sequence is 8 residues long. Germline V gene data show CDR1 as MNHNY and CDR2 as SVGAGI (reference sequence). Written as DNA, the CDR3 is TGTGCCAGCACTGAAGCTTTCTTT. This translates into CASTEAFF.

This clonotype was found a few times. V gene TRBV18 combines with J gene TRBJ2-7, with D hard to call. Germline V gene lookup returns CDR1 KGHSH and CDR2 LQKENI. The CDR3 totals 18 residues. V lost 2 bases to trimming and J lost 7 bases, with 27 bases between them. Here the CDR3 reads CASSPRWAGPARYDEQYF. The CDR3 DNA reads TGTGCCAGCTCACCAAGATGGGCAGGCCCCGCCCGCTACGATGAGCAGTACTTC. The complete variable domain, with remaining parts taken from reference TRBV18 and TRBJ2-7, reads NAGVMQNPRHLVRRRGQEARLRCSPMKGHSHVYWYRQLPEEGLKFMVYLQKENIIDESGMPKERFSAEFPKEGPSILRIQQVVRGDSAAYFCASSPRWAGPARYDEQYFGPGTRLTVT.

This clonotype came up many times. The genes are TRBV4-2 and TRBJ2-5; D possibly matches TRBD1 or TRBD2 (7 bases each). CDR1 is LGHNA and CDR2 is YNFKEQ in the germline V gene. V lost 1 base, J lost 2 bases, and 11 bases lay in between. This CDR3 has 15 amino acids. The CDR3 spells CASSQVQGGQETQYF. In DNA form, the CDR3 reads TGTGCCAGCAGCCAAGTCCAGGGGGGGCAAGAGACCCAGTACTTC.

This clonotype was counted many times. This sequence joins TRBV20-1 and TRBJ2-7; D is uncertain. V lost 2 bases, J lost 3 bases, and 8 bases lay in between. CDR1 and CDR2 from the germline V gene are DFQATT and SNEGSKA (reference sequence). The CDR3 runs to 12 residues. CDR3 sequence reads: CSARTQLYEQYF. The CDR3 DNA is TGCAGTGCTAGAACACAGCTCTACGAGCAGTACTTC.

Many counts were recorded for this clonotype. The chain joins TRBV13 to TRBJ2-7; maybe TRBD1 (7 bases). Trimming stripped 3 bases from V and 3 bases from J, with 12 bases between. CDR3 size: 14 residues. CDR1 and CDR2 from the germline V gene are PRHDT and FYEKMQ (reference sequence). CDR3 nucleotide sequence: TGTGCCAGCAGCTTCGGGGGACAGCACTACGAGCAGTACTTC. Translating gives CASSFGGQHYEQYF. Complete variable domain (other parts from reference TRBV13 and TRBJ2-7): AAGVIQSPRHLIKEKRETATLKCYPIPRHDTVYWYQQGPGQDPQFLISFYEKMQSDKGSIPDRFSAQQFSDYHSELNMSSLELGDSALYFCASSFGGQHYEQYFGPGTRLTVT.

This clonotype was observed at least ten times. The chain recombines TRBV5-1 with TRBJ1-3; D possibly corresponds to TRBD1 (6 bases). V was trimmed by 1 base and J by 0 bases, leaving 8 bases between them. CDR1 and CDR2 from the germline V gene are SGHRS and YFSETQ. CDR3 length: 15 amino acids. CDR3 region: CASSLQGGSGNTIYF. In DNA form, the CDR3 reads TGCGCCAGCAGCTTGCAAGGGGGCTCTGGAAACACCATATATTTT. Together with reference TRBV5-1 and TRBJ1-3, the CDR3 gives the full variable domain: KAGVTQTPRYLIKTRGQQVTLSCSPISGHRSVSWYQQTPGQGLQFLFEYFSETQRNKGNFPGRFSGRQFSNSRSEMNVSTLELGDSALYLCASSLQGGSGNTIYFGEGSWLTVV.

This clonotype was seen many times. This rearrangement joins TRBV7-9 to TRBJ1-2; D might be TRBD1 (5 bases). Germline loops: CDR1 SEHNR, CDR2 FQNEAQ (reference sequence). The V end was cut by 5 bases, the J end by 6 bases, with 13 bases between. The CDR3 totals 13 residues. CDR3 nucleotide sequence: TGTGCCAGCAGCCCGGCCCAGGGAAATGGCTACACCTTC. The encoded protein is CASSPAQGNGYTF.

This clonotype was counted ten times or more. The chain has TRBV5-1 and TRBJ2-1, with D possibly being TRBD1 (5 bases). Germline CDR1 and CDR2: SGHRS and YFSETQ. This CDR3 region has 15 residues. Trimming removed 4 bases at V and 0 bases at J, with 11 bases between. In DNA, the CDR3 is TGCGCCAGCAGCACAGGTTCGAGCTCCTACAATGAGCAGTTCTTC. It specifies CASSTGSSSYNEQFF. The full variable domain, with the rest looked up from reference TRBV5-1 and TRBJ2-1, is KAGVTQTPRYLIKTRGQQVTLSCSPISGHRSVSWYQQTPGQGLQFLFEYFSETQRNKGNFPGRFSGRQFSNSRSEMNVSTLELGDSALYLCASSTGSSSYNEQFFGPGTRLTVL.

In its sample, this clonotype was seen many times. The rearrangement joins TRBV6-2 or TRBV6-3 to TRBJ1-1, with 9 nucleotides matching TRBD1. CDR1 is MNHEY, CDR2 SVGEGT, per germline. There are 16 residues in the CDR3. Unmatched junction bases numbered 8, after V lost 2 bases and J lost 4 bases. This CDR3 reads CASSYTTGGLGTEAFF. The CDR3 DNA sequence: TGTGCCAGCAGTTACACTACAGGGGGCTTGGGCACTGAAGCTTTCTTT.

The chain combines TRBV18 with TRBJ2-1; D not certain. The germline gives CDR1 KGHSH, CDR2 LQKENI. The CDR3 has 16 residues. V lost 0 bases and J lost 2, with 11 bases in between. This CDR3 is CASSPPSASAYNEQFF. DNA of the CDR3: TGTGCCAGCTCACCACCGTCCGCTTCCGCCTACAATGAGCAGTTCTTC.

This clonotype was seen ten or more times. The V call is TRBV7-6, the J call TRBJ2-3; possibly TRBD2 for D (5 bases). Germline V gene sequence: CDR1 SGHVS, CDR2 FNYEAQ. This CDR3 has 14 residues. V dropped 4 bases and J dropped 3 bases, with 11 bases sitting between them. The CDR3 loop reads CASSSNSATDTQYF. The CDR3 DNA is TGTGCCAGCAGCTCCAATAGCGCAACAGATACGCAGTATTTT.

V usage is TRBV7-2 and J usage is TRBJ2-3; the match to TRBD2 covers 14 bases. Germline CDR1 reads SGHTA; CDR2 reads FQGNSA. The CDR3 length is 15 residues. J was trimmed by 7 bases and V by 4 bases; bases with no gene match: 4. The CDR3 loop reads CASSSTSGRGYTQYF. CDR3 sequence (DNA): TGTGCCAGCAGCTCGACTAGCGGGAGGGGGTATACGCAGTATTTT.

This clonotype showed up many times. The chain uses TRBV27 and TRBJ2-1, with TRBD2 as a possible D gene (6 bases). The ends were cut back, 0 bases at V and 2 bases at J, with 11 bases in the middle. CDR3 size: 16 residues. Germline CDR1 is MNHEY and CDR2 is SMNVEV (reference sequence). The CDR3 protein is CASSLSLANPYNEQFF. CDR3 DNA: TGTGCCAGCAGTTTATCTCTAGCGAACCCCTACAATGAGCAGTTCTTC.

In its sample, this clonotype was seen a few times. The J gene is TRBJ2-1, the V gene TRBV24-1; D perhaps matches TRBD1 (5 bases). The CDR3 has 12 residues. V lost 5 bases and J 4 bases, leaving 5 bases between the germline ends. The germline V gene encodes CDR1 KGHDR and CDR2 SFDVKD. This chain's CDR3 is CATSGQYNEQFF. The CDR3 bases are TGTGCCACCAGTGGACAGTACAATGAGCAGTTCTTC.

This clonotype was seen many times. The J gene is TRBJ2-6, the V gene TRBV6-1; possible D gene TRBD1, 6 bases. Trimming pared 7 bases from V and 4 bases from J, leaving 17 bases between. The CDR3 covers 16 residues. In germline, CDR1 is MNHNS, CDR2 SASEGT. The CDR3, as DNA: TGTGCCAGCAAGAAGTCAACAGGGACCGGGGCCAACGTCCTGACTTTC. Translation: CASKKSTGTGANVLTF.

The table lists this clonotype with many counts. The chain links TRBV20-1 to TRBJ1-2; 9 bases map to TRBD1. Germline CDR1 DFQATT, CDR2 SNEGSKA (reference sequence). The junction had 5 bases not matched to a gene; V was cut back by 2 bases and J by 4 bases. CDR3 size: 14 residues. The CDR3, as DNA: TGCAGTGCTAGACACCGGGACAGGGCCTATGGCTACACCTTC. As protein: CSARHRDRAYGYTF.

This chain connects TRBV19 to TRBJ2-5, with TRBD2 as a possible D gene (8 bases). The CDR3 is 17 residues long. CDR1 and CDR2 from the germline V gene are LNHDA and SQIVND (reference sequence). Trimming cost V 5 bases and J 3 bases, with 22 bases left between them. DNA of the CDR3: TGTGCCAGTAGTCAAGGGGGCGCGGCGGGAGGAAAAGAGACCCAGTACTTC. It translates to CASSQGGAAGGKETQYF.

V usage is TRBV28 and J usage is TRBJ1-1; D remains ambiguous. Germline CDR1 is MDHEN and CDR2 is SYDVKM. CDR3 length equals 11 residues. The V end lost 6 bases, the J end lost 3 bases, and 5 bases lay between the germline ends. Here the CDR3 reads CASSRYTEAFF. DNA for the CDR3: TGTGCCAGCAGCCGATACACTGAAGCTTTCTTT.

This clonotype was counted at least ten times. The chain recombines TRBV5-1 with TRBJ1-1; 9 bases line up with TRBD1. The CDR3 consists of 20 residues. In germline, CDR1 is SGHRS, CDR2 YFSETQ. V was clipped by 0 bases and J by 4 bases; unmatched bases: 19. CDR3 protein: CASSLAEPYRTGATFTEAFF. In nucleotides, the CDR3 is TGCGCCAGCAGCTTGGCTGAGCCATACCGGACAGGGGCGACGTTCACTGAAGCTTTCTTT. Looking up the rest from reference TRBV5-1 and TRBJ1-1 gives the full variable domain: KAGVTQTPRYLIKTRGQQVTLSCSPISGHRSVSWYQQTPGQGLQFLFEYFSETQRNKGNFPGRFSGRQFSNSRSEMNVSTLELGDSALYLCASSLAEPYRTGATFTEAFFGQGTRLTVV.